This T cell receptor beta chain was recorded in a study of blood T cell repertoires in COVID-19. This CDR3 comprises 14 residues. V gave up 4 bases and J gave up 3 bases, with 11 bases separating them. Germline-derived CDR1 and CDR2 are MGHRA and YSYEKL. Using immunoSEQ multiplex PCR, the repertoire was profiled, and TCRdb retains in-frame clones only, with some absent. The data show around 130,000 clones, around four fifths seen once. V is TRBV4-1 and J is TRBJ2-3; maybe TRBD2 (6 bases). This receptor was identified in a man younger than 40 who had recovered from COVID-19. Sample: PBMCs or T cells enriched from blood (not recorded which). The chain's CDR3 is CASSRRGGTDTQYF. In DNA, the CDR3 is TGCGCCAGCAGCCGGCGGGGTGGGACAGATACGCAGTATTTT.